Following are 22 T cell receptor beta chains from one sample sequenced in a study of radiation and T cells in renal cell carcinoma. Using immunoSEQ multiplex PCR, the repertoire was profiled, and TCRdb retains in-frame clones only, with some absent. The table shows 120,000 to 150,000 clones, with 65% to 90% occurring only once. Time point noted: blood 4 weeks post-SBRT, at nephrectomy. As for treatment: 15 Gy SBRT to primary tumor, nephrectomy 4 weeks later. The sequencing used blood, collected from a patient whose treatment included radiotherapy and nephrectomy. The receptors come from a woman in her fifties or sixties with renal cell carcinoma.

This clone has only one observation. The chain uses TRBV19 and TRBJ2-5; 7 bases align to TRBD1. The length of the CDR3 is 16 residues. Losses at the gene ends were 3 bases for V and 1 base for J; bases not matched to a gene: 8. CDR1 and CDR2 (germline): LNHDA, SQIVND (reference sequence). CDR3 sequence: CASSIGPAGGQETQYF. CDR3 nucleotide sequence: TGTGCCAGTAGTATTGGACCGGCAGGGGGCCAAGAGACCCAGTACTTC.

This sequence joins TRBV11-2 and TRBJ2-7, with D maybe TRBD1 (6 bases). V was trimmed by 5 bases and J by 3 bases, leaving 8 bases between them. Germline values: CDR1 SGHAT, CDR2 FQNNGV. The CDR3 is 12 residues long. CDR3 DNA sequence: TGTGCCAGCAGCCCCAGGGGCTACGAGCAGTACTTC. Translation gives CASSPRGYEQYF.

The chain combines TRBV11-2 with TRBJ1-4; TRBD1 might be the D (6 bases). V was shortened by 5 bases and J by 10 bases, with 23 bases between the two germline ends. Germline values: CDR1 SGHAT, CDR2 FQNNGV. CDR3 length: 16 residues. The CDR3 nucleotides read TGTGCCAGCAGCACCACGACAGGTCGGGTAATGAGAAAACTGTTTTTT. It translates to CASSTTTGRVMRKLFF.

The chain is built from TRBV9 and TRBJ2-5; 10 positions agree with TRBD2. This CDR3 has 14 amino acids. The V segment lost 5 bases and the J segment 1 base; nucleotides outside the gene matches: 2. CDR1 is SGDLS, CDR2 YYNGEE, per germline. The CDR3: CASSIAGGQETQYF. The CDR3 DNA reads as TGTGCCAGCAGTATAGCGGGGGGCCAAGAGACCCAGTACTTC. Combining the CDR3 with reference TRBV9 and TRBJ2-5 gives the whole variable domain DSGVTQTPKHLITATGQRVTLRCSPRSGDLSVYWYQQSLDQGLQFLIQYYNGEERAKGNILERFSAQQFPDLHSELNLSSLELGDSALYFCASSIAGGQETQYFGPGTRLLVL.

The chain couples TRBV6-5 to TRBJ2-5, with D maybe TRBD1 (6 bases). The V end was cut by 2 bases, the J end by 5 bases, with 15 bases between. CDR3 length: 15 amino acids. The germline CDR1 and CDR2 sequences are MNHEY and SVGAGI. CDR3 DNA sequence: TGTGCCAGCAGTTACCCCGCTGGGGGCGGGGAGACCCAGTACTTC. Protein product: CASSYPAGGGETQYF.

CDR3 nucleotides: TGTGCCAGCAGTAGGGACTTACAAGAGACCCAGTACTTC. It translates to CASSRDLQETQYF. The J gene is TRBJ2-5, the V gene TRBV7-2; weak D call: TRBD2 (6 bases). CDR3 length: 13 residues. V was shortened by 6 bases and J by 2 bases, with 10 bases between the two germline ends. Per the germline V gene, CDR1 is SGHTA and CDR2 is FQGNSA.

The CDR3 region is CASRPQQGQYYGYTF. As DNA, the CDR3 is TGTGCCAGCCGGCCCCAACAGGGGCAATACTATGGCTACACCTTC. The chain recombines TRBV28 with TRBJ1-2; 7 bases map to TRBD1. V trimming: 8 bases; J trimming: 3 bases; junction bases outside the gene matches: 12. The CDR3 runs to 15 residues. The germline CDR1 and CDR2 sequences are MDHEN and SYDVKM.

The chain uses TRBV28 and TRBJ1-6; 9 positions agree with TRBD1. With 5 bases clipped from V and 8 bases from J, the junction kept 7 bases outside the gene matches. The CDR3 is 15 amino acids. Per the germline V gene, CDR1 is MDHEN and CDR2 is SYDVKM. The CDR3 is CASSPPTGGYSPLHF. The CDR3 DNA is TGTGCCAGCAGTCCGCCAACAGGGGGCTATTCACCCCTCCACTTT.

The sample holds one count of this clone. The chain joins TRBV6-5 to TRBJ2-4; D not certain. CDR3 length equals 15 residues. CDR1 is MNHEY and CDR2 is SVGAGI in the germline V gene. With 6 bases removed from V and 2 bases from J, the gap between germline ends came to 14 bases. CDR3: CASSLDPRSKNIQYF. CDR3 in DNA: TGTGCCAGCAGCCTGGACCCGAGGTCCAAAAACATTCAGTACTTC.

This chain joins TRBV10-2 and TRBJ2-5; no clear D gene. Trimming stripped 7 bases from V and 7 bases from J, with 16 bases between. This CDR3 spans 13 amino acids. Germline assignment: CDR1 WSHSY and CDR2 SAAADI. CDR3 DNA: TGCGCCAGCAAAAAAGACTCCGACGGGACCCAGTACTTC. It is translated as CASKKDSDGTQYF.

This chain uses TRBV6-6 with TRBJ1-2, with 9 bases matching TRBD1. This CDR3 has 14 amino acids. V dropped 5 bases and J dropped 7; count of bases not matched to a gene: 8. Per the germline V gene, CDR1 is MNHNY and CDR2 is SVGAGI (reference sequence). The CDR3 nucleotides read TGTGCCAGCAGTGACAGGGGGACACTCGGTGGCTACACCTTC. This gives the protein CASSDRGTLGGYTF.

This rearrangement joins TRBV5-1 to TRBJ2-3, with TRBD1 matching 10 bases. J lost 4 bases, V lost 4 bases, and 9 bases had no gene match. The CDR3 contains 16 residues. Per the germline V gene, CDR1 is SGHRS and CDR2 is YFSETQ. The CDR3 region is CASSAGAGTGADTQYF. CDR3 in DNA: TGCGCCAGCAGCGCGGGGGCCGGGACAGGGGCAGATACGCAGTATTTT.

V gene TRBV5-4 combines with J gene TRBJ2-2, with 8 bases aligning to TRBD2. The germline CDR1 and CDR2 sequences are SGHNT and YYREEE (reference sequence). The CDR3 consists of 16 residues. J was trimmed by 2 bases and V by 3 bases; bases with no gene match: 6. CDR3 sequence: CASSSPGTSNTGELFF. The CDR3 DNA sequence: TGTGCCAGCAGCTCCCCCGGGACTAGTAACACCGGGGAGCTGTTTTTT. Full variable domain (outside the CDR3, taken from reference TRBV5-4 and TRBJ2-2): ETGVTQSPTHLIKTRGQQVTLRCSSQSGHNTVSWYQQALGQGPQFIFQYYREEENGRGNFPPRFSGLQFPNYSSELNVNALELDDSALYLCASSSPGTSNTGELFFGEGSRLTVL.

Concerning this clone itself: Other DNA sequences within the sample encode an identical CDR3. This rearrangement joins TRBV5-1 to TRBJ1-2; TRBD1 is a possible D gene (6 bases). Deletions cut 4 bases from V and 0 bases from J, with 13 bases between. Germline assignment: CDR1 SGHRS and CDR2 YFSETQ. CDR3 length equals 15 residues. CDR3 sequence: CASSPGGGANYGYTF. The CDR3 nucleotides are TGCGCCAGCAGCCCAGGAGGGGGGGCTAACTATGGCTACACCTTC.

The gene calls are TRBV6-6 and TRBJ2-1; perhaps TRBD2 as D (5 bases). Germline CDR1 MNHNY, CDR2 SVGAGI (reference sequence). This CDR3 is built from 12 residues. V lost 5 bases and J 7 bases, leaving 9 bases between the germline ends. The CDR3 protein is CASSDPGNEQFF. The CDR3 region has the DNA TGTGCCAGCAGTGACCCGGGGAATGAGCAGTTCTTC.

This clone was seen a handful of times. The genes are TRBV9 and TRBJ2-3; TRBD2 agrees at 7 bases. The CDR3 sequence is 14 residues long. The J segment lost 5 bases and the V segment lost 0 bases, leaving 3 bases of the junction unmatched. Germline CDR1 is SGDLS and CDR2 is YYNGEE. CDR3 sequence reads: CASSVEAGLDTQYF. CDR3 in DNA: TGTGCCAGCAGCGTAGAAGCGGGATTAGATACGCAGTATTTT. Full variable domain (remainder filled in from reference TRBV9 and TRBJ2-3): DSGVTQTPKHLITATGQRVTLRCSPRSGDLSVYWYQQSLDQGLQFLIQYYNGEERAKGNILERFSAQQFPDLHSELNLSSLELGDSALYFCASSVEAGLDTQYFGPGTRLTVL.

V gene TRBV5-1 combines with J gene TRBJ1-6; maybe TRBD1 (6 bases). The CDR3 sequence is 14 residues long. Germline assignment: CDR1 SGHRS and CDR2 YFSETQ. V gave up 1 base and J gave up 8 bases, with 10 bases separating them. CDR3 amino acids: CASSLYRVDSPLHF. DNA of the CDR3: TGCGCCAGCAGCTTGTACAGGGTTGATTCACCCCTCCACTTT.

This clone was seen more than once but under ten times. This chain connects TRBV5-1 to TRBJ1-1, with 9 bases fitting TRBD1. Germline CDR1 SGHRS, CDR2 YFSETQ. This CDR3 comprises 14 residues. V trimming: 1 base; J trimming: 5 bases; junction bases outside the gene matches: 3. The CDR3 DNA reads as TGCGCCAGCAGCTTGTTACAGGGGGCGACTGAAGCTTTCTTT. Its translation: CASSLLQGATEAFF.

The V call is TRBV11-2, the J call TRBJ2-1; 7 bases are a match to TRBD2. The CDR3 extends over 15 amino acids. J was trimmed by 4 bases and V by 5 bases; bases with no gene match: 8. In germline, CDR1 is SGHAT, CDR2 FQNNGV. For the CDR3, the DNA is TGTGCCAGCAGCCAGGTGGCGGGAGAGTACAATGAGCAGTTCTTC. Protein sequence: CASSQVAGEYNEQFF.

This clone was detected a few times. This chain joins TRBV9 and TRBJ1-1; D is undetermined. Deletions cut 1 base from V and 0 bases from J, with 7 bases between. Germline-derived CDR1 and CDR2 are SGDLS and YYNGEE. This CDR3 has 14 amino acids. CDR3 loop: CASSVNSMNTEAFF. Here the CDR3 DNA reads TGTGCCAGCAGCGTAAACAGCATGAACACTGAAGCTTTCTTT. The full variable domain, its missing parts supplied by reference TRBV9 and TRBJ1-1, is DSGVTQTPKHLITATGQRVTLRCSPRSGDLSVYWYQQSLDQGLQFLIQYYNGEERAKGNILERFSAQQFPDLHSELNLSSLELGDSALYFCASSVNSMNTEAFFGQGTRLTVV.

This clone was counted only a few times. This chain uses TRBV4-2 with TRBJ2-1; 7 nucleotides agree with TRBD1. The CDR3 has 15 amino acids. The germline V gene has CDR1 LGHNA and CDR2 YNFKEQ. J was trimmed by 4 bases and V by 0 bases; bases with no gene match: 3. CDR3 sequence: CASSQDPGQYNEQFF. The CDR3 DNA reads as TGTGCCAGCAGCCAAGATCCGGGACAGTACAATGAGCAGTTCTTC.

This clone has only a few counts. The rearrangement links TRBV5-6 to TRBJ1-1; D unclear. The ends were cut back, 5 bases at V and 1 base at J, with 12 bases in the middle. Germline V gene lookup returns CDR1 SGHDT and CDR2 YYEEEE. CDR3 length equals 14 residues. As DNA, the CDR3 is TGTGCCAGCAGTTCTGGGATGTGGAACACTGAAGCTTTCTTT. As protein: CASSSGMWNTEAFF.